These T cell receptor beta chains were read from a single sample in a study of blood T cell repertoires in COVID-19. Only in-frame clones appear in the TCRdb table, and some are missing; sequencing was by immunoSEQ multiplex PCR. In the table there are 150,000 or so clones, 80% of which are singletons. Source material: peripheral blood. The origin of the receptors is a man aged 55 to 69 with acute or convalescent COVID-19. CDR3s include the opening cysteine and the closing phenylalanine or tryptophan. Each record gives: D gene, J gene, clone size, V gene, CDR3 protein, CDR3 DNA. D genes are given only for firm matches. Clone size is not always given. Where it is, it says once, few, many or a class for expanded clones.

TRBD2 | TRBJ2-2 | NA | TRBV28 | CASSFTPRLSGSNGELFF | TGTGCCAGCAGTTTTACCCCCCGCCTAAGCGGGAGTAACGGGGAGCTGTTTTTT
TRBD1 | TRBJ1-2 | few | TRBV7-8 | CASSVRQGNYGYTF | TGTGCCAGCAGCGTGCGACAGGGGAACTATGGCTACACCTTC
NA | TRBJ1-1 | NA | TRBV6-5 | CASIAVQGGDEAFF | TGTGCCAGCATCGCAGTTCAAGGCGGGGATGAAGCTTTCTTT
NA | TRBJ1-6 | NA | TRBV6-1 | CASSEVSDSPLHF | TGTGCCAGCAGTGAAGTTAGTGATTCACCCCTCCACTTT
TRBD1 | TRBJ2-6 | NA | TRBV18 | CASSPQGVSGANVLTF | TGTGCCAGCTCACCCCAGGGGGTCTCTGGGGCCAACGTCCTGACTTTC
TRBD1 | TRBJ2-1 | NA | TRBV27 | CASSLGVWDRGREQFF | TGTGCCAGCAGTTTAGGGGTGTGGGACAGGGGAAGAGAGCAGTTCTTC
NA | TRBJ1-4 | few | TRBV7-9 | CASSLGGVQGEKLFF | TGTGCCAGCAGCTTAGGGGGAGTACAAGGCGAAAAACTGTTTTTT
NA | TRBJ1-5 | few | TRBV6-1 | CASSDRQRNQPQHF | TGTGCCAGCAGTGACAGGCAGCGCAATCAGCCCCAGCATTTT
NA | TRBJ1-3 | NA | TRBV9 | CASSPGGISGNTIYF | TGTGCCAGCAGCCCCGGCGGGATCTCTGGAAACACCATATATTTT
TRBD1 | TRBJ2-1 | NA | TRBV24-1 | CATSGQGPSNEQFF | TGTGCCACCAGTGGACAGGGTCCGTCCAATGAGCAGTTCTTC